The 10 T cell receptor beta chains in this list originate from one sample, sequenced in a study of control samples from healthy donors and cancer patients. Sequenced by immunoSEQ multiplex PCR; TCRdb stores in-frame clones only, minus some. The profile shows about 40,000 clones, about 93% of them singletons. The sequenced sample consisted of blood. These receptors were obtained from a woman in her fifties or sixties in good health.

The rearrangement links TRBV10-3 to TRBJ2-2; D call uncertain. The ends were cut back, 7 bases at V and 0 bases at J, with 3 bases in the middle. The CDR3 is made up of 12 amino acids. Germline CDR1 and CDR2: ENHRY and SYGVKD. CDR3: CAITANTGELFF. In nucleotides, the CDR3 is TGTGCCATCACGGCGAACACCGGGGAGCTGTTTTTT.

V usage is TRBV13 and J usage is TRBJ1-2; 9 bases align to TRBD1. J lost 12 bases, V lost 2 bases, and 7 bases had no gene match. This CDR3 is built from 13 residues. Germline lookup yields CDR1 PRHDT and CDR2 FYEKMQ (reference sequence). CDR3: CASSLRRDRVHTF. The CDR3 DNA reads TGTGCCAGCAGCTTACGGCGGGACAGGGTCCACACCTTC.

The V gene is TRBV28, the J gene TRBJ1-6; 7 nucleotides line up with TRBD1. This CDR3 is built from 15 residues. V lost 6 bases and J lost 7; bases outside the gene matches: 9. Germline V gene data show CDR1 as MDHEN and CDR2 as SYDVKM. As DNA, the CDR3 is TGTGCCAGCAGCCACAGGGGAGCTCGAAATTCACCCCTCCACTTT. It translates to CASSHRGARNSPLHF.

The rearrangement uses TRBV7-8 and TRBJ2-7; D uncertain. CDR1 and CDR2 from the germline V gene are SGHVS and FQNEAQ. Deletions cut 4 bases from V and 3 bases from J, with 10 bases between. The CDR3 is 13 residues long. CDR3 loop: CASSSHTDYEQYF. CDR3 in DNA: TGTGCCAGCAGCTCGCATACAGACTACGAGCAGTACTTC.

V gene TRBV6-4 combines with J gene TRBJ2-7; tentatively, D is TRBD2 (5 bases). Deletions cut 6 bases from V and 1 base from J, with 16 bases between. Germline V gene data show CDR1 as MRHNA and CDR2 as SNTAGT. This CDR3 is built from 15 residues. The CDR3 DNA reads TGTGCCAGCAGGTTGGGGAGTCTAGGGTCCTACGAGCAGTACTTC. Its translation: CASRLGSLGSYEQYF.

This clone was recorded only once. At one boundary the junction diverges from the germline segment, which might be a read error. The V and J genes are TRBV4-3 and TRBJ1-2, with 9 nucleotides matching TRBD1. The CDR3 covers 14 residues. Per germline, CDR1 LGHNA and CDR2 YSLEER. This CDR3 is CASGQDRGSYGYTF. The CDR3 DNA reads as TGCGCCAGCGGCCAAGACAGGGGGTCCTATGGCTACACCTTC.

CDR3 coding DNA: TGTGCCAGCAGTGAACGGACAGGGATGGTGAATGAGCAGTTCTTC. Amino acid sequence: CASSERTGMVNEQFF. The chain recombines TRBV2 with TRBJ2-1, with 8 bases lining up with TRBD1. The CDR3 has 15 residues. Germline V gene lookup returns CDR1 SNHLY and CDR2 FYNNEI. Unmatched junction bases numbered 7, after V lost 2 bases and J lost 7 bases. The full variable domain, rest sourced from reference TRBV2 and TRBJ2-1, is EPEVTQTPSHQVTQMGQEVILRCVPISNHLYFYWYRQILGQKVEFLVSFYNNEISEKSEIFDDQFSVERPDGSNFTLKIRSTKLEDSAMYFCASSERTGMVNEQFFGPGTRLTVL.

In DNA, the CDR3 is TGTGCCAGTACCCCGCGCGGTCTAGCGGGGGGGGCGAACACCGGGGAGCTGTTTTTT. It encodes CASTPRGLAGGANTGELFF. The rearrangement joins TRBV19 to TRBJ2-2; 12 positions agree with TRBD2. Germline V lookup: CDR1 LNHDA, CDR2 SQIVND (reference sequence). CDR3 size: 19 residues. Germline trimming cut 7 bases from V and 0 bases from J; bases unmatched to any gene: 12.

This clone has a single count. This CDR3 is CASSLLVGSEKLFF. CDR3 nucleotide sequence: TGTGCCAGCAGCTTATTGGTCGGGTCAGAAAAACTGTTTTTT. The chain couples TRBV7-9 to TRBJ1-4; D gene unclear. CDR3 size: 14 residues. V lost 2 bases to trimming and J lost 8 bases, with 12 bases between them. Germline CDR1 SEHNR, CDR2 FQNEAQ (reference sequence).

The V gene is TRBV18, the J gene TRBJ1-1; D possibly corresponds to TRBD1 (5 bases). Per the germline V gene, CDR1 is KGHSH and CDR2 is LQKENI. The CDR3 is 15 amino acids. V was cut by 1 base and J by 6 bases, with 15 bases left in between. CDR3 in amino acids: CASSPQLARGAEAFF. The CDR3 coding sequence is TGTGCCAGCTCACCACAATTGGCCCGGGGCGCTGAAGCTTTCTTT.